Listed below are T cell receptor beta chains from one sample, sequenced in a study of CD8+ T cells in alopecia areata. Only in-frame clones appear in the TCRdb table, and some are missing; sequencing was by immunoSEQ multiplex PCR. This table holds roughly 150,000 clones, about three fifths found once. Input material: CD8+ T cells sorted from blood. The receptors were gathered from a human donor in good health. The CDR3 runs from the conserved cysteine through the conserved F or W. Fields, in order: J gene, D gene, clone size, V gene, CDR3 protein, CDR3 DNA. A D gene is named only where the DNA matches it firmly. Size values are once, few and many counts, or a class for expanded clones, and some rows have none.

>TRBJ2-1|.|.|TRBV11-2
CASSLFRGGNEQFF
TGTGCCAGCAGCTTATTCCGGGGTGGCAATGAGCAGTTCTTC
>TRBJ2-1|.|few|TRBV30
CAWSVLGSEQFF
TGTGCCTGGAGTGTACTGGGGTCTGAGCAGTTCTTC
>TRBJ2-7|.|.|TRBV9
CASSVGSGTSYEQYF
TGTGCCAGCAGCGTAGGTAGCGGTACCTCCTACGAGCAGTACTTC
>TRBJ1-5|.|.|TRBV21-1
CASSNQGQGQPQHF
TGTGCCAGCAGCAACCAGGGCCAGGGTCAGCCCCAGCATTTT
>TRBJ2-3|.|.|TRBV9
CASSGRSGSTDTQYF
TGTGCCAGCAGCGGCCGTAGCGGAAGCACAGATACGCAGTATTTT
>TRBJ2-6|TRBD2|few|TRBV29-1
CSVEGGGSGANVLTF
TGCAGCGTTGAAGGGGGGGGCTCTGGGGCCAACGTCCTGACTTTC
>TRBJ2-7|TRBD1|.|TRBV5-1
CASSHGTGGIYEQYF
TGCGCCAGCAGCCACGGGACAGGGGGGATCTACGAGCAGTACTTC
>TRBJ2-7|.|few|TRBV27
CASSLGYEQYF
TGTGCCAGCAGTTTAGGGTACGAGCAGTACTTC
>TRBJ2-1|TRBD2|.|TRBV27
CASSARGELDEQFF
TGTGCCAGCAGTGCCCGGGGGGAGCTTGATGAGCAGTTCTTC
>TRBJ2-5|.|.|TRBV12-5
CASGLGETQYF
TGTGCTAGTGGTCTAGGGGAGACCCAGTACTTC
>TRBJ2-7|.|.|TRBV13
CASSLAGNSYEQYF
TGTGCCAGCAGCTTGGCGGGAAATTCCTACGAGCAGTACTTC
>TRBJ2-1|TRBD2|.|TRBV27
CASSSGLAGLNEQFF
TGTGCCAGCAGTTCGGGACTAGCGGGGCTTAATGAGCAGTTCTTC
>TRBJ2-5|.|.|TRBV19
CASSPLVIGGYQETQYF
TGTGCCAGTAGTCCCTTAGTTATAGGGGGGTACCAAGAGACCCAGTACTTC
>TRBJ2-7|.|.|TRBV27
CASSFGGIAYEQYF
TGTGCCAGCAGTTTCGGGGGTATCGCCTACGAGCAGTACTTC
>TRBJ1-1|.|.|TRBV5-6
CASQFLNTEAFF
TGTGCCAGCCAGTTTTTGAACACTGAAGCTTTCTTT
>TRBJ2-3|TRBD2|.|TRBV29-1
CSVGSGTSSTDTQYF
TGCAGCGTCGGTAGCGGGACTTCTAGCACAGATACGCAGTATTTT
>TRBJ1-1|.|few|TRBV29-1
CSVVFGRNTEAFF
TGCAGCGTTGTTTTCGGGAGAAACACTGAAGCTTTCTTT
>TRBJ2-1|.|.|TRBV10-3
CAISEAAAGTLNEQFF
TGTGCCATCAGTGAGGCAGCAGCCGGGACTCTAAATGAGCAGTTCTTC
>TRBJ2-7|.|.|TRBV7-6
CASSQDESYEQYF
TGTGCCAGCAGTCAGGACGAGTCCTACGAGCAGTACTTC
>TRBJ2-1|TRBD2|.|TRBV2
CASIGTSEFF
TGTGCCAGCATAGGGACTAGCGAGTTCTTC
>TRBJ2-6|.|.|TRBV28
CASSLGPISGANVLTF
TGTGCCAGCAGTTTGGGACCGATCTCTGGGGCCAACGTCCTGACTTTC
>TRBJ2-3|.|.|TRBV30
CAWEQGVTDTQYF
TGTGCCTGGGAACAGGGTGTGACAGATACGCAGTATTTT
>TRBJ2-3|TRBD2|.|TRBV5-4
CASSFGGDSTDTQYF
TGTGCCAGCAGCTTCGGGGGGGATAGCACAGATACGCAGTATTTT
>TRBJ2-1|.|.|TRBV29-1
CSVALNLNEQFF
TGCAGCGTTGCCCTCAATCTGAATGAGCAGTTCTTC
>TRBJ2-3|.|.|TRBV10-2
CASSDSAGLTQYF
TGCGCCAGCAGTGATTCTGCCGGCCTGACGCAGTATTTT
>TRBJ2-3|.|.|TRBV7-2
CASSLFLSSGPEGDTQYF
TGTGCCAGCAGCTTATTTCTTTCTTCGGGTCCGGAGGGAGATACGCAGTATTTT
>TRBJ2-1|.|.|TRBV9
CASSVVGQTDEQFF
TGTGCCAGCAGCGTAGTTGGACAGACGGATGAGCAGTTCTTC
>TRBJ2-1|.|once|TRBV4-1
CASSQDRLVGSREQFF
TGCGCCAGCAGCCAAGATCGTCTAGTGGGATCGCGTGAGCAGTTCTTC
>TRBJ1-2|TRBD1|.|TRBV29-1
CSVVPMSGGHGYTF
TGCAGCGTTGTGCCCATGTCAGGGGGCCATGGCTACACCTTC
>TRBJ2-3|.|once|TRBV12-5
CASGPGDTQYF
TGTGCTAGTGGCCCGGGGGATACGCAGTATTTT
>TRBJ2-3|TRBD2|.|TRBV14
CASSQKAITSGFDTQYF
TGTGCCAGCAGCCAAAAGGCCATCACTAGCGGGTTTGATACGCAGTATTTT
>TRBJ1-2|.|.|TRBV9
CASSPGASSYGYTF
TGTGCCAGCAGCCCGGGGGCCTCTTCCTATGGCTACACCTTC
>TRBJ1-5|TRBD1|.|TRBV7-1
CASSNPDRANQPQHF
TGTGCCAGCAGCAACCCCGACAGGGCGAATCAGCCCCAGCATTTT
>TRBJ2-5|.|few|TRBV29-1
CSVRGRTQETQYF
TGCAGCGTGCGGGGACGGACCCAAGAGACCCAGTACTTC
>TRBJ2-5|.|few|TRBV29-1
CSYPERGETQYF
TGCAGCTACCCAGAACGGGGAGAGACCCAGTACTTC
>TRBJ2-2|TRBD2|once|TRBV5-6
CASSSGLAGIVVGELFF
TGTGCCAGCAGCTCCGGACTAGCGGGAATCGTCGTCGGGGAGCTGTTTTTT
>TRBJ1-2|.|.|TRBV7-3
CASSPSTASRFGYTF
TGTGCCAGCAGCCCTTCGACAGCGAGCCGCTTTGGCTACACCTTC
>TRBJ2-7|.|.|TRBV6-1
CAADTHWYEQYF
TGTGCCGCCGACACCCACTGGTACGAGCAGTACTTC
>TRBJ2-2|.|.|TRBV29-1
CSVEVNQGRGELFF
TGCAGCGTTGAAGTAAACCAGGGGCGAGGGGAGCTGTTTTTT
>TRBJ2-1|.|.|TRBV29-1
CSVEGSYNEQFF
TGCAGCGTGGAGGGGTCCTACAATGAGCAGTTCTTC
>TRBJ1-1|.|.|TRBV25-1
CASASLTATEAFF
TGTGCCAGCGCGAGCCTTACTGCGACTGAAGCTTTCTTT
>TRBJ2-1|TRBD2|.|TRBV7-3
CASSLTPSGRASYNEQFF
TGTGCCAGCAGCTTAACCCCTAGCGGGAGGGCATCCTACAATGAGCAGTTCTTC
>TRBJ2-2|.|once|TRBV4-1
CASSQDPRYRGELFF
TGCGCCAGCAGCCAAGATCCCCGTTATCGCGGGGAGCTGTTTTTT
>TRBJ2-3|TRBD2|.|TRBV5-1
CASSLGTSGSDTQYF
TGCGCCAGCAGCTTGGGGACTAGCGGGAGTGATACGCAGTATTTT
>TRBJ2-1|.|.|TRBV29-1
CSAETKGGFF
TGCAGCGCCGAGACCAAGGGGGGGTTCTTC
>TRBJ1-1|TRBD1|.|TRBV5-6
CASSFDRVDTEAFF
TGTGCCAGCAGCTTCGACAGGGTAGACACTGAAGCTTTCTTT
>TRBJ2-7|TRBD2|.|TRBV15
CATSRDEASGFSSYEQYF
TGTGCCACCAGCAGAGATGAGGCTAGCGGGTTTAGCTCCTACGAGCAGTACTTC
>TRBJ2-2|.|.|TRBV29-1
CSVLAQTGELFF
TGCAGCGTTTTGGCTCAAACCGGGGAGCTGTTTTTT
>TRBJ1-5|.|.|TRBV2
CATRAGVGQPQHF
TGTGCCACGCGGGCAGGGGTGGGTCAGCCCCAGCATTTT
>TRBJ1-2|.|once|TRBV7-9
CASSELRTDLYGYTF
TGTGCCAGCAGCGAGCTGCGGACAGACCTCTATGGCTACACCTTC
>TRBJ1-1|.|once|TRBV4-2
CASSQEDGVMNTEAFF
TGTGCCAGCAGCCAAGAAGATGGAGTAATGAACACTGAAGCTTTCTTT
>TRBJ2-7|TRBD1|.|TRBV9
CASSAGQSYEQYF
TGTGCCAGCAGCGCGGGACAGAGCTACGAGCAGTACTTC
>TRBJ2-3|.|.|TRBV7-8
CASEGSGDTQYF
TGTGCCAGCGAGGGTAGCGGAGATACGCAGTATTTT
>TRBJ2-1|.|.|TRBV2
CAPRSSYNEQFF
TGTGCCCCCCGGTCCTCCTACAATGAGCAGTTCTTC
>TRBJ1-2|.|.|TRBV29-1
CSSYSYGGYTF
TGCAGCTCCTACTCCTACGGGGGCTACACCTTC
>TRBJ1-1|.|.|TRBV29-1
CSGSTTGRTEAFF
TGCAGCGGATCCACCACAGGGCGGACTGAAGCTTTCTTT
>TRBJ1-2|.|few|TRBV29-1
CSVGTDYGYTF
TGCAGCGTCGGGACGGACTATGGCTACACCTTC